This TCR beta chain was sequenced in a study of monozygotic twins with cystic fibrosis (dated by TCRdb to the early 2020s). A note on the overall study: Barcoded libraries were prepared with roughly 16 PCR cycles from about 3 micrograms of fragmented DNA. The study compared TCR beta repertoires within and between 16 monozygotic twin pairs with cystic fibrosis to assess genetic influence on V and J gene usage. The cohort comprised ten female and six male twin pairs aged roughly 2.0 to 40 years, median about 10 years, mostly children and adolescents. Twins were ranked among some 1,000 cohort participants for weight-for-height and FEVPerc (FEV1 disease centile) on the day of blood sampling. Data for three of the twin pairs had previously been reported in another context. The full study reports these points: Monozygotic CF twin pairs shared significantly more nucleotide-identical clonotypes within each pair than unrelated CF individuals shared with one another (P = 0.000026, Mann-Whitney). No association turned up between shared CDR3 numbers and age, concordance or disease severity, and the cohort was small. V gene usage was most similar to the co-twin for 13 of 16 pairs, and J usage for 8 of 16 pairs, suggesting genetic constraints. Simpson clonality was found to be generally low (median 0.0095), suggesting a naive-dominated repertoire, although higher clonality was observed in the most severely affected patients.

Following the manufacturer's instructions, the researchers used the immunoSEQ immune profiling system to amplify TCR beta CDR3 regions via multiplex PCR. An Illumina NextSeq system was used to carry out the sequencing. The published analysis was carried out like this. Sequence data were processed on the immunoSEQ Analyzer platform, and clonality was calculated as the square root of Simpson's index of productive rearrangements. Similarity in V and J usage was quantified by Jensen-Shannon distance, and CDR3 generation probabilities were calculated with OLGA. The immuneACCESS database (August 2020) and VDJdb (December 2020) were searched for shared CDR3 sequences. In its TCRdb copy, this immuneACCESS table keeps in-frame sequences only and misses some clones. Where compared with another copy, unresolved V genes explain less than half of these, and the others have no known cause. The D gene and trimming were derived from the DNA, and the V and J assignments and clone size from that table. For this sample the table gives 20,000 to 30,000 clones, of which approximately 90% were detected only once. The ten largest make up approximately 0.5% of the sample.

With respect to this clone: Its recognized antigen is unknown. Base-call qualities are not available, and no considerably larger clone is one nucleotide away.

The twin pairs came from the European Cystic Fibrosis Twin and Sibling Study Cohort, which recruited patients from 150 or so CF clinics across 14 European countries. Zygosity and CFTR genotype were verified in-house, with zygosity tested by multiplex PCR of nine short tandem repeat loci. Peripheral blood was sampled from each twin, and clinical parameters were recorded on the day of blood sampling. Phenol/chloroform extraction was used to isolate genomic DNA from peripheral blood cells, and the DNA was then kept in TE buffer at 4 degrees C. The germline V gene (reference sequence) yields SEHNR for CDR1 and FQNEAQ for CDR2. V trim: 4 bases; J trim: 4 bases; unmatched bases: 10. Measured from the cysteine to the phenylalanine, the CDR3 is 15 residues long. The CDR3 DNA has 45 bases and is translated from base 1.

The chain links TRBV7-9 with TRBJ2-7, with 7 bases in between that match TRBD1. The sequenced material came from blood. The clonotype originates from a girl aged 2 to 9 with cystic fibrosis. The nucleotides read TGTGCCAGCAGCTCGAAACCGGGACAGCAATACGAGCAGTACTTC. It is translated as CASSSKPGQQYEQYF.